Below are 26 T cell receptor beta chains sequenced from a single sample in a study of cytomegalovirus exposure and HLA in healthy donors. Amplification used 60 Vbeta primers and 13 Jbeta primers. The data were produced by immunoSEQ multiplex PCR, yet TCRdb's version contains in-frame clones alone and is incomplete. This table has 150,000 to 200,000 clones, over 70% appearing once. Material: PBMCs. Receptor source: a male donor in good health and CMV-seronegative.

The rearrangement joins TRBV5-1 to TRBJ1-2; 10 nucleotides align to TRBD1. This CDR3 has 16 amino acids. Germline V gives CDR1 SGHRS, CDR2 YFSETQ. Trimming at V came to 7 bases and at J to 8 bases, leaving 17 bases not matched to a gene. Here the CDR3 DNA reads TGCGCCAGCGGCCGCGCCCGGGACAGGGGAAGGGACGGCTACACCTTC. Protein product: CASGRARDRGRDGYTF. Variable domain in full (rest from reference TRBV5-1 and TRBJ1-2): KAGVTQTPRYLIKTRGQQVTLSCSPISGHRSVSWYQQTPGQGLQFLFEYFSETQRNKGNFPGRFSGRQFSNSRSEMNVSTLELGDSALYLCASGRARDRGRDGYTFGSGTRLTVV.

V usage is TRBV6-1 and J usage is TRBJ2-1, with 7 bases aligning to TRBD1. CDR1 is MNHNS, CDR2 SASEGT, per germline. The ends lost 2 bases at V and 1 base at J; junction bases unmatched: 5. The CDR3 spans 16 residues. Here the CDR3 reads CASSEQWDSSYNEQFF. The CDR3 DNA sequence: TGTGCCAGCAGTGAACAATGGGACAGTTCCTACAATGAGCAGTTCTTC.

J is TRBJ1-5 and V is TRBV5-5; 7 bases are a match to TRBD1. The CDR3 is 13 residues long. With V trimmed by 6 bases and J by 6 bases, 6 bases remained unmatched. CDR1 and CDR2 (germline): SGHKS, YYEKEE (reference sequence). The CDR3 region is CASTHRGGQPQHF. The CDR3 nucleotides are TGTGCCAGCACCCACAGGGGAGGTCAGCCCCAGCATTTT.

The J gene is TRBJ1-5, the V gene TRBV18; 8 bases map to TRBD1. CDR1 is KGHSH, CDR2 LQKENI, per germline. There are 15 residues in the CDR3. V trimming: 3 bases; J trimming: 8 bases; junction bases outside the gene matches: 9. In nucleotides, the CDR3 is TGTGCCAGCTCACCCGACAGGGGATTTTCAAAGCCCCAGCATTTT. Residues: CASSPDRGFSKPQHF.

The chain links TRBV27 to TRBJ2-7; D is uncertain. Trimming left V 7 bases short and J 0 bases short, with 10 bases between. The CDR3 length is 13 residues. Germline V gives CDR1 MNHEY, CDR2 SMNVEV (reference sequence). This CDR3 reads CASTLGPSYEQYF. In DNA form, the CDR3 reads TGTGCCAGCACCCTTGGCCCCTCCTACGAGCAGTACTTC.

This CDR3 is CASSRHTNTEAFF. CDR3 DNA sequence: TGTGCCAGCAGTCGTCACACGAACACTGAAGCTTTCTTT. The V and J genes are TRBV28 and TRBJ1-1; D is undetermined. The V end lost 5 bases, the J end lost 1 base, and 8 bases lay between the germline ends. Germline CDR1 reads MDHEN; CDR2 reads SYDVKM. The CDR3 has 13 residues.

This chain uses TRBV28 with TRBJ2-1, with 7 bases identical to TRBD2. Per the germline V gene, CDR1 is MDHEN and CDR2 is SYDVKM. CDR3 length: 13 residues. The ends lost 5 bases at V and 12 bases at J; junction bases unmatched: 10. The CDR3 protein is CASSPRLGRGQFF. The CDR3 DNA follows: TGTGCCAGCAGTCCCCGGTTGGGGAGGGGGCAGTTCTTC.

This clone showed up just a few times. The chain combines TRBV4-3 with TRBJ1-2; 7 bases map to TRBD1. CDR3 length: 13 residues. Looked up from germline, CDR1 is LGHNA and CDR2 is YSLEER. V was pared by 3 bases and J by 7 bases, with 5 bases of the junction left unmatched. CDR3 in DNA: TGCGCCAGCAGCCATACAGGGGCGGGTGGCTACACCTTC. Its protein product is CASSHTGAGGYTF.

The CDR3 region is CASSSPGLGPTDTQYF. The DNA of the CDR3 is TGTGCCAGCAGCTCACCGGGACTAGGTCCCACAGATACGCAGTATTTT. This chain connects TRBV7-2 to TRBJ2-3; the match to TRBD2 covers 8 bases. The CDR3 has 16 amino acids. The junction had 8 bases not matched to a gene; V was cut back by 4 bases and J by 2 bases. In germline, CDR1 is SGHTA, CDR2 FQGNSA.

This clone has more than one count but fewer than ten. This chain joins TRBV28 and TRBJ2-7, with D perhaps TRBD1 (5 bases). From germline, CDR1 is MDHEN and CDR2 SYDVKM. The CDR3 is 13 residues long. With 5 bases removed from V and 6 bases from J, the gap between germline ends came to 14 bases. CDR3 in amino acids: CASSPPQGGEQYF. The CDR3 DNA reads TGTGCCAGCAGTCCCCCCCAGGGCGGCGAGCAGTACTTC.

A few counts support this clone. V gene TRBV13 combines with J gene TRBJ2-3, with D possibly matching TRBD1 (5 bases). Germline V CDR1 and CDR2: PRHDT, FYEKMQ (reference sequence). Trimming removed 4 bases at V and 2 bases at J, with 13 bases between. This CDR3 region has 15 residues. CDR3 nucleotides: TGTGCCAGCAGCTCAGGGCTATCCCTCACAGATACGCAGTATTTT. Its translation is CASSSGLSLTDTQYF.

The gene calls are TRBV19 and TRBJ1-5, with 8 bases fitting TRBD1. V shed 4 bases and J 4 bases; nucleotides not matched to a gene: 0. The germline V gene has CDR1 LNHDA and CDR2 SQIVND (reference sequence). The CDR3 is 13 residues long. The DNA of the CDR3 is TGTGCCAGTAGTAGGGACAGGAATCAGCCCCAGCATTTT. It translates to CASSRDRNQPQHF.

This chain uses TRBV6-6 with TRBJ1-4; possibly TRBD1 for D (6 bases). The germline V gene has CDR1 MNHNY and CDR2 SVGAGI (reference sequence). The CDR3 runs to 16 residues. The V and J ends lost 5 bases and 0 bases respectively, with 13 bases between them. CDR3 region: CASSPGGYTTNEKLFF. In nucleotides, the CDR3 is TGTGCCAGCAGTCCGGGGGGCTACACAACTAATGAAAAACTGTTTTTT.

CDR3 residues: CASSKARQGRTEAFF. The CDR3 bases are TGTGCCAGCAGCAAAGCTCGGCAGGGAAGGACTGAAGCTTTCTTT. The rearrangement uses TRBV21-1 and TRBJ1-1; the table gives TRBD1 as D, unverified against the DNA. TRBV21-1 is described as a pseudogene. The CDR3 has 15 amino acids.

The chain carries TRBV7-2 and TRBJ2-2; the D gene is possibly TRBD2 (7 bases). The germline V gene encodes CDR1 SGHTA and CDR2 FQGNSA. The CDR3 runs 18 residues. Trimming pared 5 bases from V and 2 bases from J, leaving 21 bases between. The DNA for the CDR3 is TGTGCCAGCAGCCCCAGGGGAGGAGTAGCGGGCAACACCGGGGAGCTGTTTTTT. Translating gives CASSPRGGVAGNTGELFF.

The V gene is TRBV19, the J gene TRBJ1-2, with a possible D match to TRBD1 (6 bases). Germline V CDR1 and CDR2: LNHDA, SQIVND (reference sequence). CDR3 size: 17 residues. The germline V and J ends were trimmed by 2 bases and 4 bases, with 20 bases remaining between them. The CDR3 DNA reads as TGTGCCAGTAGTATACTGGGTGTCTTTCGGACAGTCTATGGCTACACCTTC. It specifies CASSILGVFRTVYGYTF. Drawing the rest from reference TRBV19 and TRBJ1-2, the complete variable domain is DGGITQSPKYLFRKEGQNVTLSCEQNLNHDAMYWYRQDPGQGLRLIYYSQIVNDFQKGDIAEGYSVSREKKESFPLTVTSAQKNPTAFYLCASSILGVFRTVYGYTFGSGTRLTVV.

This clone was recorded a few times. The sample has other DNA sequences that encode this CDR3 too. The gene calls are TRBV5-1 and TRBJ2-2, with D possibly matching TRBD2 (6 bases). Germline V gives CDR1 SGHRS, CDR2 YFSETQ. This CDR3 region has 15 residues. V lost 0 bases, J lost 0 bases, and 6 bases lay in between. The CDR3 here is CASSLAGANTGELFF. DNA for the CDR3: TGCGCCAGCAGCTTGGCGGGGGCGAACACCGGGGAGCTGTTTTTT.

The rearrangement joins TRBV28 to TRBJ2-3; 8 bases align to TRBD2. V trimming: 6 bases; J trimming: 0 bases; junction bases outside the gene matches: 5. The CDR3 runs 15 residues. Germline-derived CDR1 and CDR2 are MDHEN and SYDVKM. The DNA for the CDR3 is TGTGCCAGCAGCCGCGGGGGGCCGAGCACAGATACGCAGTATTTT. Protein: CASSRGGPSTDTQYF. Supplemented by reference TRBV28 and TRBJ2-3, the full variable domain reads DVKVTQSSRYLVKRTGEKVFLECVQDMDHENMFWYRQDPGLGLRLIYFSYDVKMKEKGDIPEGYSVSREKKERFSLILESASTNQTSMYLCASSRGGPSTDTQYFGPGTRLTVL.

The chain recombines TRBV4-3 with TRBJ2-5, with D maybe TRBD1 (6 bases). Germline V lookup: CDR1 LGHNA, CDR2 YSLEER. CDR3 size: 16 residues. V lost 0 bases to trimming and J lost 5 bases, with 16 bases between them. In DNA, the CDR3 is TGCGCCAGCAGCCAAGATGATGGGGGACATCGGGAGACCCAGTACTTC. It translates to CASSQDDGGHRETQYF.

The V call is TRBV6-1, the J call TRBJ1-6; maybe TRBD1 (6 bases). The CDR3 sequence is 15 residues long. Looked up from germline, CDR1 is MNHNS and CDR2 is SASEGT. V gave up 6 bases and J gave up 7 bases, with 16 bases separating them. The CDR3: CASSQRAGVNSPLHF. The CDR3 region has the DNA TGTGCCAGCAGCCAAAGGGCAGGGGTGAATTCACCCCTCCACTTT.

The chain carries TRBV14 and TRBJ2-7; D possibly corresponds to TRBD1 (5 bases). The germline gives CDR1 SGHDN, CDR2 FVKESK. The CDR3 loop spans 13 amino acids. V lost 0 bases and J 8 bases, leaving 11 bases between the germline ends. CDR3 amino acids: CASSQDQGFKQYF. CDR3 bases: TGTGCCAGCAGCCAAGATCAGGGTTTCAAGCAGTACTTC.

V is TRBV2 and J is TRBJ2-2; no clear D. This CDR3 is 12 amino acids long. The V end was cut by 8 bases, the J end by 6 bases, with 10 bases between. CDR1 and CDR2 from the germline V gene are SNHLY and FYNNEI. CDR3 nucleotides: TGTGCCAGCGGTGTCGGAGCCGGGGAGCTGTTTTTT. Translation gives CASGVGAGELFF.

J is TRBJ2-7 and V is TRBV2; D is possibly TRBD1 (6 bases). The length of the CDR3 is 13 residues. Germline CDR1 SNHLY, CDR2 FYNNEI. The V and J ends lost 5 bases and 5 bases respectively, with 13 bases between them. The CDR3 loop is CASSLQGRHEQYF. DNA for the CDR3: TGTGCCAGCAGTTTACAGGGTCGACACGAGCAGTACTTC.

Details on this clone: The germline gene is not matched at one end of the junction; a read error may be the cause. This chain uses TRBV7-7 with TRBJ2-1, with a weak D call TRBD2 (7 bases). This CDR3 is built from 13 residues. Germline V lookup: CDR1 SSHAT, CDR2 FNYEAQ (reference sequence). For the CDR3, the DNA is TGTGCTAGCAGCGCCGGGGGGCCCAATGAGCAGTTCTTC. This encodes CASSAGGPNEQFF.

CDR3 amino acids: CASSFGQGAGETQYF. CDR3 DNA: TGTGCCAGCAGCTTCGGACAGGGCGCGGGGGAGACCCAGTACTTC. V usage is TRBV11-3 and J usage is TRBJ2-5, with 8 bases fitting TRBD1. CDR1 is SGHNT and CDR2 is YENEEA in the germline V gene. There are 15 residues in the CDR3. V was clipped by 3 bases and J by 5 bases; unmatched bases: 8.

The chain carries TRBV7-9 and TRBJ1-5, with 8 bases aligning to TRBD1. Germline V gives CDR1 SEHNR, CDR2 FQNEAQ (reference sequence). J was trimmed by 9 bases and V by 4 bases; bases with no gene match: 11. The CDR3 spans 15 residues. CDR3 in amino acids: CASSSDGTGLGPQHF. The CDR3 coding sequence is TGTGCCAGCAGCTCGGATGGGACAGGCTTGGGGCCCCAGCATTTT.